Following are 15 T cell receptor beta chains from one sample sequenced in a study of blood T cell repertoires in COVID-19. Only in-frame clones appear in the TCRdb table, and some are missing; sequencing was by immunoSEQ multiplex PCR. The sample carries a few hundred thousand clones, 70% to 90% recorded once. The source material was PBMCs or T cells enriched from blood (not recorded which). The receptor set was obtained from a man younger than 45 who had recovered from COVID-19.

The chain is built from TRBV5-1 and TRBJ1-6, with a tentative D call TRBD1 (6 bases). Trimming took 0 bases from V and 4 from J, leaving 23 bases between them. The CDR3 has 20 residues. The germline gives CDR1 SGHRS, CDR2 YFSETQ. The CDR3 sequence: CASSLAPSTGSGRYNSPLHF. Here the CDR3 DNA reads TGCGCCAGCAGCTTGGCCCCCTCTACAGGGTCGGGGAGATATAATTCACCCCTCCACTTT.

The chain carries TRBV11-3 and TRBJ2-7; D gene unclear. Trimming pared 1 base from V and 2 bases from J, leaving 9 bases between. The germline gives CDR1 SGHNT, CDR2 YENEEA. The CDR3 is 14 amino acids. The DNA of the CDR3 is TGTGCCAGCAGCTTAGCTGGAGCTACCTACGAGCAGTACTTC. It specifies CASSLAGATYEQYF.

This rearrangement joins TRBV5-5 to TRBJ2-7; 7 bases fit TRBD1. Germline CDR1 is SGHKS and CDR2 is YYEKEE (reference sequence). Losses at the gene ends were 2 bases for V and 3 bases for J; bases not matched to a gene: 14. The CDR3 is 17 amino acids. CDR3 protein: CASSLRMTGPVGYEQYF. The CDR3 nucleotides are TGTGCCAGCAGCTTACGGATGACAGGGCCGGTTGGCTACGAGCAGTACTTC.

This clone has a single count. CDR3 bases: TGTGCCAGCAGCTGGGGGGTGAACAATGAGCAGTTCTTC. It is translated as CASSWGVNNEQFF. The chain is built from TRBV7-3 and TRBJ2-1; tentatively, D is TRBD2 (6 bases). Germline loops: CDR1 SGHTA, CDR2 FQGTGA. Trimming removed 4 bases from V and 5 bases from J, with 9 bases in between. This CDR3 has 13 amino acids.

This clone has just one count. The chain has TRBV18 and TRBJ1-2; TRBD1 is a possible D gene (5 bases). Germline V gives CDR1 KGHSH, CDR2 LQKENI. The CDR3 runs to 15 residues. Trimming left V 5 bases short and J 8 bases short, with 21 bases between. CDR3 sequence reads: CASSSFSDKREGYTF. The CDR3 DNA reads TGTGCCAGCTCATCCTTTTCGGACAAGCGGGAAGGCTACACCTTC.

The chain carries TRBV5-1 and TRBJ1-1; the D is unclear. The length of the CDR3 is 16 residues. V lost 1 base and J lost 1, with 14 bases in between. From germline, CDR1 is SGHRS and CDR2 YFSETQ. The CDR3: CASSLWMEGENTEAFF. Written as DNA, the CDR3 is TGCGCCAGCAGCTTGTGGATGGAGGGAGAGAACACTGAAGCTTTCTTT.

The chain carries TRBV2 and TRBJ1-5; possibly TRBD1 for D (6 bases). Germline assignment: CDR1 SNHLY and CDR2 FYNNEI. V lost 1 base, J lost 6 bases, and 13 bases lay in between. This CDR3 contains 15 residues. CDR3 amino acids: CASSEDSRGGQPQHF. The CDR3 coding sequence is TGTGCCAGCAGTGAAGATTCGAGGGGGGGTCAGCCCCAGCATTTT.

The chain has TRBV7-8 and TRBJ2-3; TRBD2 agrees at 8 bases. This CDR3 contains 19 residues. The V gene end was trimmed by 7 bases and the J gene end by 0 bases; junction bases not matched to a gene: 18. Germline CDR1 reads SGHVS; CDR2 reads FQNEAQ. Written as DNA, the CDR3 is TGTGCCAGCAACCTTCACGGACTAGCAGAAACTTCTAGCACAGATACGCAGTATTTT. Translated, it gives CASNLHGLAETSSTDTQYF.

This clone appeared once. Different DNA sequences within this sample yield the same CDR3. The rearrangement uses TRBV19 and TRBJ2-3; D unresolved. The V gene's germline CDR1 is LNHDA and CDR2 SQIVND (reference sequence). The CDR3 runs to 12 residues. With 5 bases removed from V and 3 bases from J, the gap between germline ends came to 6 bases. The CDR3 spells CASSPSTDTQYF. In DNA form, the CDR3 reads TGTGCCAGTAGTCCTTCGACAGATACGCAGTATTTT. Combining the CDR3 with reference TRBV19 and TRBJ2-3 gives the whole variable domain DGGITQSPKYLFRKEGQNVTLSCEQNLNHDAMYWYRQDPGQGLRLIYYSQIVNDFQKGDIAEGYSVSREKKESFPLTVTSAQKNPTAFYLCASSPSTDTQYFGPGTRLTVL.

The genes are TRBV4-1 and TRBJ1-2, with 8 nucleotides matching TRBD1. There are 14 residues in the CDR3. Germline CDR1 is MGHRA and CDR2 is YSYEKL. V lost 2 bases and J lost 8; bases outside the gene matches: 7. As DNA, the CDR3 is TGCGCCAGCAGCCAACCCAGGGGGCGTAGGGGCTACACCTTC. This sequence encodes CASSQPRGRRGYTF.

The chain carries TRBV7-8 and TRBJ1-2; tentative D call: TRBD1 (5 bases). V lost 3 bases and J 4 bases, leaving 9 bases between the germline ends. The CDR3 totals 13 residues. CDR1 and CDR2 (germline): SGHVS, FQNEAQ. CDR3 DNA: TGTGCCAGCAGCTTCAGGGTTACCTATGGCTACACCTTC. Translation gives CASSFRVTYGYTF. Variable domain in full (rest from reference TRBV7-8 and TRBJ1-2): GAGVSQSPRYKVAKRGQDVALRCDPISGHVSLFWYQQALGQGPEFLTYFQNEAQLDKSGLPSDRFFAERPEGSVSTLKIQRTQQEDSAVYLCASSFRVTYGYTFGSGTRLTVV.

The chain is built from TRBV19 and TRBJ1-6; D may be TRBD1 (6 bases). The CDR3 spans 14 residues. Trimming removed 4 bases from V and 6 bases from J, with 10 bases in between. Germline CDR1 reads LNHDA; CDR2 reads SQIVND (reference sequence). The CDR3 loop is CASSTRTANSPLHF. The CDR3 DNA reads as TGTGCCAGTAGTACCCGGACAGCTAATTCACCCCTCCACTTT.

The chain recombines TRBV12-3 or TRBV12-4 with TRBJ1-2, with a possible D match to TRBD1 (5 bases). The V end was cut by 8 bases, the J end by 8 bases, with 15 bases between. This CDR3 spans 12 amino acids. CDR3 sequence reads: CASGIGGAGYTF. CDR3 DNA sequence: TGTGCCAGCGGAATAGGAGGGGCCGGCTACACCTTC.

This clone was observed a single time. The rearrangement links TRBV19 to TRBJ1-1, with a possible D match to TRBD1 (5 bases). The CDR3 extends over 14 amino acids. V was pared by 1 base and J by 1 base, with 7 bases between. CDR1 is LNHDA and CDR2 is SQIVND in the germline V gene (reference sequence). The CDR3 DNA sequence: TGTGCCAGTAGTATAGGCCAGGGGAACACTGAAGCTTTCTTT. It yields the protein CASSIGQGNTEAFF.

This chain uses TRBV6-5 with TRBJ2-5, with D maybe TRBD1 (5 bases). Germline CDR1 and CDR2: MNHEY and SVGAGI. Trimming took 6 bases from V and 7 from J, leaving 18 bases between them. CDR3 length: 14 amino acids. The CDR3 is CASSLNGADGTQYF. Written as DNA, the CDR3 is TGTGCCAGCAGCCTAAATGGGGCCGACGGGACCCAGTACTTC.